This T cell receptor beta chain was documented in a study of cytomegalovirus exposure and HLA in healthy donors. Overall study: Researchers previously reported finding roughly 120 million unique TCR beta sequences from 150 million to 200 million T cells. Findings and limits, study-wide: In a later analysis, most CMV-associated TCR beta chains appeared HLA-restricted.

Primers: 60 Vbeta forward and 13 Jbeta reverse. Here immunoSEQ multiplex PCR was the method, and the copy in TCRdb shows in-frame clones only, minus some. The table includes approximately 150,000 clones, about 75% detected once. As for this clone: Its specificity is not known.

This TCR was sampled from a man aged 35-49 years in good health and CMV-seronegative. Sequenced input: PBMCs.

CDR3 protein: CASSLGFGGGTGELFF. The DNA of the CDR3 is TGTGCCAGCAGCTTAGGGTTCGGGGGTGGCACCGGGGAGCTGTTTTTT. This chain uses TRBV11-2 with TRBJ2-2; maybe TRBD2 (6 bases). The CDR3 is 16 amino acids. CDR1 and CDR2 from the germline V gene are SGHAT and FQNNGV. The V end was cut by 1 base, the J end by 4 bases, with 13 bases between.